This record concerns one T cell receptor (beta chain) sequence. The target antigen is unknown. The sample originates from a study of T cell responses to AZD1222 COVID-19 vaccine. Findings and limits, study-wide: White British donors predominated, females outnumbered males, and clonal diversity was possibly underestimated.

The V segment lost 5 bases and the J segment 2 bases; nucleotides outside the gene matches: 2. The CDR3 has 13 amino acids. CDR1 is SGHAT, CDR2 FQDESV, per germline (reference sequence). Method: immunoSEQ multiplex PCR; TCRdb's copy keeps in-frame clones and lacks some. In the table there are 100,000 to 150,000 clones, 88% of which are singletons. This sequence originates from an adult in good health. V and J are TRBV11-1 and TRBJ1-2; 7 bases align to TRBD1. The specimen was peripheral blood, collected on day 0 of AZD1222 vaccination. The CDR3 is CASSPGQNYGYTF. The DNA for the CDR3 is TGTGCCAGCAGCCCGGGACAGAACTATGGCTACACCTTC. The whole variable domain, filled in from reference TRBV11-1 and TRBJ1-2, reads EAEVAQSPRYKITEKSQAVAFWCDPISGHATLYWYRQILGQGPELLVQFQDESVVDDSQLPKDRFSAERLKGVDSTLKIQPAELGDSAMYLCASSPGQNYGYTFGSGTRLTVV.